One sample yielded the 31 T cell receptor beta chains listed below, sequenced in a study of blood T cell repertoires in COVID-19. Measured with immunoSEQ multiplex PCR; TCRdb has only the in-frame clones, and not every one. This table holds some 110,000 clones, around 86% found once. What was sequenced was peripheral blood. These receptors were collected from a man older than 75 with acute or convalescent COVID-19.

This rearrangement joins TRBV28 to TRBJ1-5; D may be TRBD1 (6 bases). V was shortened by 3 bases and J by 6 bases, with 18 bases between the two germline ends. Germline V lookup: CDR1 MDHEN, CDR2 SYDVKM. The CDR3 has 16 amino acids. The CDR3 spells CASSFSNRVVSQPQHF. Here the CDR3 DNA reads TGTGCCAGCAGTTTCTCAAACAGGGTTGTAAGTCAGCCCCAGCATTTT. Supplemented by reference TRBV28 and TRBJ1-5, the full variable domain reads DVKVTQSSRYLVKRTGEKVFLECVQDMDHENMFWYRQDPGLGLRLIYFSYDVKMKEKGDIPEGYSVSREKKERFSLILESASTNQTSMYLCASSFSNRVVSQPQHFGDGTRLSIL.

The chain joins TRBV6-6 to TRBJ2-7; TRBD2 might be the D (6 bases). The CDR3 totals 14 residues. CDR1 and CDR2 (germline): MNHNY, SVGAGI (reference sequence). V was pared by 2 bases and J by 4 bases, with 12 bases between. The DNA for the CDR3 is TGTGCCAGCAGTTACGAGGGACTTCGTTACGAGCAGTACTTC. Amino acids: CASSYEGLRYEQYF.

The chain uses TRBV7-3 and TRBJ2-1, with D possibly matching TRBD2 (6 bases). The V and J ends lost 2 bases and 6 bases respectively, with 17 bases between them. The germline gives CDR1 SGHTA, CDR2 FQGTGA. The CDR3 is 16 residues long. The chain's CDR3 is CASSLGWPSASNEQFF. The CDR3 coding sequence is TGTGCCAGCAGCTTAGGATGGCCTAGCGCCTCCAATGAGCAGTTCTTC.

In the case of this clone: This specimen includes other DNA sequences encoding the same CDR3. This sequence joins TRBV3-1 (or the pseudogene TRBV3-2) and TRBJ2-7; 14 bases align to TRBD2. The J segment lost 3 bases and the V segment lost 6 bases, leaving 4 bases of the junction unmatched. CDR1 and CDR2 from the germline V gene are LGHDT and YNNKEL (reference sequence). The length of the CDR3 is 15 residues. The CDR3 here is CASRQGLAGVYEQYF. Here the CDR3 DNA reads TGTGCCAGCAGGCAGGGACTAGCGGGAGTCTACGAGCAGTACTTC.

This chain uses TRBV6-2 or TRBV6-3 with TRBJ2-2; TRBD2 matches 10 bases. Germline V lookup: CDR1 MNHEY, CDR2 SVGEGT. The CDR3 consists of 18 residues. Trimming took 0 bases from V and 1 from J; bases not matched to a gene: 5. CDR3 in DNA: TGTGCCAGCAGTTACTCGAGTAGGACTAGCGGGAACACCGGGGAGCTGTTTTTT. It is translated as CASSYSSRTSGNTGELFF.

CDR3 nucleotide sequence: TGTGCCAGCACGTTAGAACAGGGAATTAATCAGCCCCAGCATTTT. As protein: CASTLEQGINQPQHF. The V call is TRBV6-5, the J call TRBJ1-5; D perhaps matches TRBD1 (6 bases). CDR3 length: 15 amino acids. V shed 7 bases and J shed 4 bases, with 17 bases lying between them. In germline, CDR1 is MNHEY, CDR2 SVGAGI.

This clone turned up a few times. The chain carries TRBV19 and TRBJ2-4; D might be TRBD2 (5 bases). CDR3 size: 13 residues. Per germline, CDR1 LNHDA and CDR2 SQIVND (reference sequence). Trimming removed 4 bases from V and 8 bases from J, with 12 bases in between. CDR3 amino acids: CASSRPTEDIQYF. In DNA, the CDR3 is TGTGCCAGTAGTAGACCCACGGAGGACATTCAGTACTTC.

This clone was counted a few times. V is TRBV18 and J is TRBJ2-2; D perhaps matches TRBD2 (5 bases). The CDR3 runs 12 residues. Germline V gene data show CDR1 as KGHSH and CDR2 as LQKENI. Trimming left V 5 bases short and J 5 bases short, with 6 bases between. The CDR3 loop reads CASSTGTGELFF. CDR3 in DNA: TGTGCCAGCTCAACGGGAACCGGGGAGCTGTTTTTT. Together with reference TRBV18 and TRBJ2-2, the CDR3 gives the full variable domain: NAGVMQNPRHLVRRRGQEARLRCSPMKGHSHVYWYRQLPEEGLKFMVYLQKENIIDESGMPKERFSAEFPKEGPSILRIQQVVRGDSAAYFCASSTGTGELFFGEGSRLTVL.

The chain couples TRBV5-1 to TRBJ2-3; TRBD2 aligns across 11 bases. Losses at the gene ends were 0 bases for V and 1 base for J; bases not matched to a gene: 4. This CDR3 has 17 amino acids. Germline CDR1 and CDR2: SGHRS and YFSETQ. CDR3 nucleotides: TGCGCCAGCAGCTTGGCCTTAGCGGGAGGGGGCACAGATACGCAGTATTTT. As protein: CASSLALAGGGTDTQYF.

The V call is TRBV27, the J call TRBJ1-4, with D perhaps TRBD1 (5 bases). The CDR3 loop spans 15 amino acids. V lost 2 bases, J lost 7 bases, and 14 bases lay in between. Germline V gives CDR1 MNHEY, CDR2 SMNVEV (reference sequence). CDR3 sequence: CASSLRQGGGEKLFF. For the CDR3, the DNA is TGTGCCAGCAGTTTAAGGCAGGGAGGTGGTGAAAAACTGTTTTTT.

The chain is built from TRBV3-1 (or the pseudogene TRBV3-2) and TRBJ2-3; TRBD2 might be the D (5 bases). Germline values: CDR1 LGHDT, CDR2 YNNKEL (reference sequence). V lost 3 bases and J lost 5, with 9 bases in between. This CDR3 spans 13 amino acids. The CDR3 coding sequence is TGTGCCAGCAGCCAGGGAGTGGTAGATACGCAGTATTTT. This translates into CASSQGVVDTQYF.

The CDR3 region has the DNA TGCAGCGTTGAAGACAGGGGGGCCTACGAGCAGTACTTC. It yields the protein CSVEDRGAYEQYF. The chain has TRBV29-1 and TRBJ2-7; tentatively, D is TRBD1 (7 bases). Germline assignment: CDR1 SQVTM and CDR2 ANQGSEA. The V end lost 0 bases, the J end lost 2 bases, and 8 bases lay between the germline ends. The CDR3 has 13 amino acids.

This clone was counted ten times or more. The gene calls are TRBV28 and TRBJ2-1, with TRBD2 matching 11 bases. The germline CDR1 and CDR2 sequences are MDHEN and SYDVKM. The J segment lost 8 bases and the V segment lost 5 bases, leaving 11 bases of the junction unmatched. The CDR3 extends over 16 amino acids. CDR3 loop: CASSPHSGRALDEQFF. DNA for the CDR3: TGTGCCAGCAGTCCTCATAGCGGGAGGGCCTTAGATGAGCAGTTCTTC.

The chain recombines TRBV2 with TRBJ1-2, with TRBD1 matching 9 bases. The germline gives CDR1 SNHLY, CDR2 FYNNEI. J lost 6 bases, V lost 10 bases, and 9 bases had no gene match. The CDR3 loop spans 13 amino acids. The CDR3 loop is CATRGQGFNGYTF. In DNA, the CDR3 is TGTGCCACCAGGGGACAGGGTTTCAATGGCTACACCTTC.

The rearrangement joins TRBV5-1 to TRBJ2-3; 7 bases match TRBD2. Germline CDR1 and CDR2: SGHRS and YFSETQ. The CDR3 contains 16 residues. V shed 4 bases, J shed 3 bases, and the junction held 11 bases outside the gene matches. For the CDR3, the DNA is TGCGCCAGCAGCCCGGGGGGAAAGGGAGGGACAGATACGCAGTATTTT. Amino acid sequence: CASSPGGKGGTDTQYF.

The chain is built from TRBV14 and TRBJ2-7; 8 nucleotides match TRBD2. This CDR3 region has 18 residues. With V trimmed by 4 bases and J by 1 base, 15 bases remained unmatched. CDR1 is SGHDN, CDR2 FVKESK, per germline. The CDR3 nucleotides are TGTGCCAGCAGCCCCTACGCTGGGCGGGGGGAGAGGTCCTACGAGCAGTACTTC. As protein: CASSPYAGRGERSYEQYF.

A single count supports this clone. This chain uses TRBV6-5 with TRBJ2-7; D is perhaps TRBD1 (7 bases). The V gene's germline CDR1 is MNHEY and CDR2 SVGAGI. Trimming pared 6 bases from V and 3 bases from J, leaving 18 bases between. CDR3 length: 15 amino acids. The DNA of the CDR3 is TGTGCCAGCAGACACTACAGGGGACTGGGCTACGAGCAGTACTTC. Translation: CASRHYRGLGYEQYF.

V gene TRBV5-1 combines with J gene TRBJ2-1; D is undetermined. Trimming left V 0 bases short and J 1 base short, with 5 bases between. This CDR3 spans 14 amino acids. The germline V gene has CDR1 SGHRS and CDR2 YFSETQ. CDR3 residues: CASSLDSSYNEQFF. In nucleotides, the CDR3 is TGCGCCAGCAGCTTGGACAGTTCCTACAATGAGCAGTTCTTC. Full variable domain (rest looked up from reference TRBV5-1 and TRBJ2-1): KAGVTQTPRYLIKTRGQQVTLSCSPISGHRSVSWYQQTPGQGLQFLFEYFSETQRNKGNFPGRFSGRQFSNSRSEMNVSTLELGDSALYLCASSLDSSYNEQFFGPGTRLTVL.

The V gene is TRBV5-8, the J gene TRBJ2-1; D is possibly TRBD2 (6 bases). The V gene's germline CDR1 is SGHTS and CDR2 YDEGEE. Trimming removed 4 bases at V and 1 base at J, with 6 bases between. The CDR3 covers 13 residues. The CDR3 region has the DNA TGTGCCAGCAGCGCGGGATCCTACAATGAGCAGTTCTTC. It specifies CASSAGSYNEQFF.

This chain uses TRBV5-4 with TRBJ2-5; possibly TRBD2 for D (5 bases). The CDR3 extends over 16 amino acids. CDR1 and CDR2 from the germline V gene are SGHNT and YYREEE (reference sequence). The V gene lost 1 base and the J gene lost 1 base, with 14 bases spanning the gap. Here the CDR3 DNA reads TGTGCCAGCAGCTTGTTCCTTGGACTGGGCCAAGAGACCCAGTACTTC. It encodes CASSLFLGLGQETQYF.

V gene TRBV27 combines with J gene TRBJ2-7; 10 bases agree with TRBD1. This CDR3 is built from 19 residues. V gave up 5 bases and J gave up 1 base; unmatched junction bases: 17. In germline, CDR1 is MNHEY, CDR2 SMNVEV (reference sequence). CDR3 nucleotides: TGTGCCAGCAGTCGGCGTGGGGGACAGGGGTTTGTTGCGTCCTACGAGCAGTACTTC. Protein: CASSRRGGQGFVASYEQYF.

The chain couples TRBV9 to TRBJ1-2, with 10 bases identical to TRBD1. The CDR3 is 15 amino acids. V gave up 3 bases and J gave up 4 bases; unmatched junction bases: 6. Germline loops: CDR1 SGDLS, CDR2 YYNGEE. CDR3 nucleotides: TGTGCCAGCAGCGCCTTGGACAGGGGGGTCTATGGCTACACCTTC. Amino acid sequence: CASSALDRGVYGYTF.

The CDR3 region has the DNA TGTGCCAGCAACACAGGAACTTTCACAGATACGCAGTATTTT. It codes for CASNTGTFTDTQYF. This chain uses TRBV9 with TRBJ2-3; perhaps TRBD1 as D (5 bases). Germline V lookup: CDR1 SGDLS, CDR2 YYNGEE. The CDR3 has 14 amino acids. Trimming cost V 6 bases and J 2 bases, with 13 bases left between them.

This rearrangement joins TRBV19 to TRBJ2-3; 9 bases align to TRBD2. J was trimmed by 4 bases and V by 7 bases; bases with no gene match: 9. Germline-derived CDR1 and CDR2 are LNHDA and SQIVND (reference sequence). The CDR3 consists of 15 residues. CDR3 in amino acids: CASNPFAGGPDTQYF. In DNA form, the CDR3 reads TGTGCCAGTAATCCATTCGCGGGAGGGCCAGATACGCAGTATTTT.

The chain employs TRBV13 and TRBJ2-7; 7 bases agree with TRBD1. Germline values: CDR1 PRHDT, CDR2 FYEKMQ (reference sequence). This CDR3 is built from 15 residues. With 5 bases clipped from V and 3 bases from J, the junction kept 10 bases outside the gene matches. CDR3 bases: TGTGCCAGCAGCCCTAGTACAGGGGCGGGCTACGAGCAGTACTTC. Residues: CASSPSTGAGYEQYF.

CDR3: CASSPKVVRSSGIHLHSTDTQYF. In DNA form, the CDR3 reads TGTGCCAGCAGCCCTAAGGTCGTCAGGTCTAGCGGGATTCACCTACATAGCACAGATACGCAGTATTTT. V is TRBV9 and J is TRBJ2-3; 9 bases map to TRBD2. This CDR3 is 23 amino acids long. CDR1 SGDLS and CDR2 YYNGEE come from the germline V gene. The junction had 27 bases not matched to a gene; V was cut back by 4 bases and J by 0 bases.

The V and J genes are TRBV5-1 and TRBJ1-1; possibly TRBD1 for D (5 bases). The CDR3 sequence is 15 residues long. The germline V and J ends were trimmed by 0 bases and 3 bases, with 12 bases remaining between them. Germline V gene data show CDR1 as SGHRS and CDR2 as YFSETQ. The CDR3 region is CASSLDPGTYTEAFF. CDR3 in DNA: TGCGCCAGCAGCTTGGATCCCGGGACTTACACTGAAGCTTTCTTT.

This clone was counted between two and nine times. The V call is TRBV27, the J call TRBJ1-5, with a tentative D call TRBD1 (6 bases). V lost 6 bases and J 3 bases, leaving 21 bases between the germline ends. Germline-derived CDR1 and CDR2 are MNHEY and SMNVEV (reference sequence). This CDR3 comprises 17 residues. CDR3 amino acids: CASSRLGAGDDNQPQHF. As DNA, the CDR3 is TGTGCCAGCAGCCGTTTGGGTGCAGGGGATGACAATCAGCCCCAGCATTTT.

Only a few counts were recorded for this clone. V is TRBV2 and J is TRBJ2-6; D might be TRBD1 (5 bases). V was shortened by 1 base and J by 0 bases, with 16 bases between the two germline ends. Germline CDR1 SNHLY, CDR2 FYNNEI. This CDR3 region has 19 residues. CDR3 protein: CASSEGMGQGSSGANVLTF. As DNA, the CDR3 is TGTGCCAGCAGTGAAGGTATGGGGCAGGGTTCCTCTGGGGCCAACGTCCTGACTTTC. The whole variable domain, remainder taken from reference TRBV2 and TRBJ2-6, is EPEVTQTPSHQVTQMGQEVILRCVPISNHLYFYWYRQILGQKVEFLVSFYNNEISEKSEIFDDQFSVERPDGSNFTLKIRSTKLEDSAMYFCASSEGMGQGSSGANVLTFGAGSRLTVL.

This clone was found a few times. The chain recombines TRBV30 with TRBJ1-2, with TRBD1 matching over 7 bases. This CDR3 spans 13 amino acids. CDR1 and CDR2 from the germline V gene are GTSNPN and SVGIG (reference sequence). The junction had 6 bases not matched to a gene; V was cut back by 7 bases and J by 1 base. The CDR3 is CAFRQGSNYGYTF. DNA for the CDR3: TGTGCCTTCAGACAGGGCAGTAACTATGGCTACACCTTC.

The rearrangement uses TRBV4-1 and TRBJ2-5; 9 bases are a match to TRBD1. The CDR3 has 17 amino acids. V lost 0 bases, J lost 5 bases, and 10 bases stayed unmatched. Germline V gene lookup returns CDR1 MGHRA and CDR2 YSYEKL. DNA for the CDR3: TGCGCCAGCAGCCAAGATAGCTTGACAGGGGGACTTGAGACCCAGTACTTC. Protein: CASSQDSLTGGLETQYF.